Reported below is one TCR beta chain. CDR3 length: 13 amino acids. Trimming removed 5 bases at V and 4 bases at J, with 11 bases between. The sample originates from a study of blood T cell repertoires in COVID-19. Study-wide context: The origin of the acute and convalescent COVID-19 samples was the United States, Italy and Spain.

Authors' analysis steps: Amplification of reference gene primers provided the estimated nucleated cell counts. Sequenced by immunoSEQ multiplex PCR; TCRdb stores in-frame clones only, minus some. V and J calls and clone size come straight from that table; D and trimming were deduced from the DNA. The sample holds about 88,000 clones; roughly 84% are singletons and the top ten take 2.9%. The sequenced sample was peripheral blood. The chain couples TRBV12-3 or TRBV12-4 to TRBJ1-2; the D gene is possibly TRBD1 (5 bases). This TCR came from a woman over 75 with acute or convalescent COVID-19. The CDR3 reads CASSRQPTYGYTF. CDR3 nucleotides: TGTGCCAGCAGTAGACAGCCTACCTATGGCTACACCTTC.